The rows below give T cell receptor beta chains drawn from one sample of a study of T cell responses to AZD1222 COVID-19 vaccine. Clones were read by immunoSEQ multiplex PCR, and TCRdb kept only the in-frame ones, dropping some. Among 120,000 to 150,000 clones listed, around 90% were seen once. The sample in question was peripheral blood, obtained on day 0 of AZD1222 vaccination. These receptor sequences come from an adult in good health. CDR3s leave out the opening cysteine and the closing phenylalanine or tryptophan. The order of the fields is V gene, CDR3 protein.

>TRBV5-4
ASSSRDRGYEQY
>TRBV2
ASSEAGGAF
>TRBV3-1/TRBV3-2
ASSQEGRRTEAF
>TRBV6-1
ASSEQPFTRINGYT
>TRBV30
AWSGDRDRGEKLF
>TRBV5-1
ASSFGTFNSPLH
>TRBV28
ASSPQGLAGYYSYNEQF
>TRBV2
ASKRYEQY
>TRBV12-5
ASGLHRGGHTEAF
>TRBV10-3
AISEVGQGTGANVLT